The present entry profiles one T cell receptor beta chain with its context. Profiling relied on immunoSEQ multiplex PCR, and the TCRdb table lists in-frame clones only, not all of them. The data hold 30,000 to 35,000 clones, with roughly 90% observed a single time. The entry originates in a study of T cells in localized non-small cell lung cancer. Per germline, CDR1 SGHTA and CDR2 FQGNSA. V shed 1 base and J shed 1 base, with 7 bases lying between them. This CDR3 region has 14 residues. The chain uses TRBV7-2 and TRBJ1-1; D gene ambiguous. The material sequenced was peripheral blood mononuclear cells, taken before any cancer treatment. This receptor was obtained from an older female donor with stage II lung adenocarcinoma. The CDR3 loop reads CASSLEGRNTEAFF. CDR3 sequence (DNA): TGTGCCAGCAGCTTAGAGGGCAGGAACACTGAAGCTTTCTTT. Using reference TRBV7-2 and TRBJ1-1 for the parts outside the CDR3, the full variable domain is GAGVSQSPSNKVTEKGKDVELRCDPISGHTALYWYRQSLGQGLEFLIYFQGNSAPDKSGLPSDRFSAERTGGSVSTLTIQRTQQEDSAVYLCASSLEGRNTEAFFGQGTRLTVV.